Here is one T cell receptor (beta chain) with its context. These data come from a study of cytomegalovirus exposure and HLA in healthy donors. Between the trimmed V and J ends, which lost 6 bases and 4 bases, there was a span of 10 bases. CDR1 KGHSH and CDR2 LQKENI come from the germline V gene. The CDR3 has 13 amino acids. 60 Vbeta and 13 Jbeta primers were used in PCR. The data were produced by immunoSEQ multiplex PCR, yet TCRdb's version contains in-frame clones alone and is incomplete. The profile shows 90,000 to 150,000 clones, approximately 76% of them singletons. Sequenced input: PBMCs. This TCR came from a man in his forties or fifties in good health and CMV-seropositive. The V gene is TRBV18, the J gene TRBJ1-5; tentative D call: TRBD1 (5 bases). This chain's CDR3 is CASSGTDNQPQHF. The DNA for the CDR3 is TGTGCCAGCTCTGGGACTGATAATCAGCCCCAGCATTTT.